Shown below are 16 T cell receptor beta chains from a single sample sequenced in a study of human T cells and chemical hapten exposure (dated by TCRdb to 2020 to 2022). Libraries were made using RACE. Instrument on record: NextSeq 500. TCRdb ran its own pipeline on the public reads, namely fastp trimming at Q25 and MiXCR clone calling, and kept in-frame beta chains. Each CDR3 protein appears once, grouped with its most common genes and DNA. In this sample the table shows more than 85,000 distinct CDR3 sequences, approximately 10% of which occur a single time. The ten largest clones represent 2.2% of the sample. This specimen's time point label, interpreted: patch test 2, 6 weeks after DPC sensitization. Read against the paper, the sample's treatment or condition label means: therapeutic diphenylcyclopropenone sensitization with weekly scalp DPC. The sequencing used whole blood, collected in connection with sensitization to the hapten diphenylcyclopropenone (DPC). Every receptor here comes from a man in his forties with alopecia areata. Some clones in this sample may be carry-over from other donors' samples.

As concerns this clonotype: A much larger clone sits a single nucleotide away, making a read error possible. V and J are TRBV29-1 and TRBJ1-5; 7 bases are a match to TRBD1. Per the germline V gene, CDR1 is SQVTM and CDR2 is ANQGSEA. This CDR3 contains 15 residues. J gave up 3 bases and V 7 bases, and 12 bases lay outside the gene matches. CDR3 sequence (DNA): TGCAGCGCGCAGGAAATAGGACAGGACAATCAGCCCCAGCATTTT. This gives the protein CSAQEIGQDNQPQHF.

In its sample, this clonotype was seen a few times. The chain couples TRBV20-1 to TRBJ2-5, with TRBD2 as a possible D gene (5 bases). The CDR3 spans 12 residues. The V gene's germline CDR1 is DFQATT and CDR2 SNEGSKA (reference sequence). The V end lost 5 bases, the J end lost 4 bases, and 11 bases lay between the germline ends. The DNA of the CDR3 is TGCAGTGCTGGTTACGGAGGAGAGACCCAGTACTTC. Translation gives CSAGYGGETQYF.

This clonotype appeared a few times. This chain connects TRBV14 to TRBJ1-2, with unresolved D. There are 14 residues in the CDR3. Germline CDR1 SGHDN, CDR2 FVKESK. V was pared by 7 bases and J by 9 bases, with 21 bases between. In DNA form, the CDR3 reads TGTGCCAGCACCGAGCAGACTGTTTCCCCGAGCTACACCTTC. Encoded protein: CASTEQTVSPSYTF. Based on the CDR3 plus reference TRBV14 and TRBJ1-2, the full variable domain is EAGVTQFPSHSVIEKGQTVTLRCDPISGHDNLYWYRRVMGKEIKFLLHFVKESKQDESGMPNNRFLAERTGGTYSTLKVQPAELEDSGVYFCASTEQTVSPSYTFGSGTRLTVV.

This clonotype came up a few times. The V gene is TRBV5-1, the J gene TRBJ1-1; D is uncertain. The CDR3 length is 14 residues. The V end was cut by 1 base, the J end by 4 bases, with 11 bases between. Germline CDR1 reads SGHRS; CDR2 reads YFSETQ. The CDR3 spells CASSLFTEGTEAFF. The CDR3, as DNA: TGCGCCAGCAGCTTGTTTACTGAGGGCACTGAAGCTTTCTTT. The full variable domain, in which reference TRBV5-1 and TRBJ1-1 provide the parts outside the CDR3, is KAGVTQTPRYLIKTRGQQVTLSCSPISGHRSVSWYQQTPGQGLQFLFEYFSETQRNKGNFPGRFSGRQFSNSRSEMNVSTLELGDSALYLCASSLFTEGTEAFFGQGTRLTVV.

This clonotype came up a few times. The chain uses TRBV28 and TRBJ2-5, with D perhaps matching TRBD1 or TRBD2 (5 bases each). The V end was cut by 6 bases, the J end by 1 base, with 18 bases between. The germline V gene has CDR1 MDHEN and CDR2 SYDVKM. This CDR3 has 16 residues. DNA of the CDR3: TGTGCCAGCAGCGGCCGGGTGCCCGGGACCCAAGAGACCCAGTACTTC. Encoded protein: CASSGRVPGTQETQYF.

This clonotype was recorded a few times. The V and J genes are TRBV28 and TRBJ2-7; 15 nucleotides match TRBD2. The length of the CDR3 is 16 residues. The germline V gene has CDR1 MDHEN and CDR2 SYDVKM. The J segment lost 4 bases and the V segment lost 3 bases, leaving 4 bases of the junction unmatched. The CDR3 bases are TGTGCCAGCAGTTTGCGAGGGACTAGCGGGAGGTACGAGCAGTACGTC. Amino acid sequence: CASSLRGTSGRYEQYV.

The genes are TRBV6-2 or TRBV6-3 and TRBJ2-3, with 7 bases lining up with TRBD1. Germline trimming cut 6 bases from V and 1 base from J; bases unmatched to any gene: 7. CDR3 length: 15 amino acids. Germline V gene sequence: CDR1 MNHEY, CDR2 SVGEGT. In DNA, the CDR3 is TGTGCCAGCAGCAACGGGACAGTTGGCACAGATACGCAGTATTTT. Translation gives CASSNGTVGTDTQYF.

In this sample, this clonotype turned up a few times. The rearrangement joins TRBV27 to TRBJ2-1, with D perhaps assigned TRBD1 or TRBD2 (6 bases each). Germline loops: CDR1 MNHEY, CDR2 SMNVEV (reference sequence). V lost 7 bases and J lost 9, with 16 bases in between. The CDR3 length is 13 residues. CDR3 residues: CASKRGVGSEQFF. CDR3 DNA: TGTGCCAGCAAAAGGGGGGTTGGTAGTGAGCAGTTCTTC.

A few counts support this clonotype. This chain links TRBV12-3 or TRBV12-4 with TRBJ2-3; perhaps TRBD2 as D (7 bases). CDR3 length: 17 amino acids. V dropped 8 bases and J dropped 0 bases, with 21 bases sitting between them. CDR3 loop: CASGGAAGPLSTDTQYF. The DNA for the CDR3 is TGTGCCAGCGGGGGGGCAGCGGGCCCCCTTAGCACAGATACGCAGTATTTT.

The chain couples TRBV20-1 to TRBJ2-3; a weak D match, TRBD1 (6 bases). CDR1 is DFQATT and CDR2 is SNEGSKA in the germline V gene (reference sequence). V gave up 5 bases and J gave up 4 bases, with 16 bases separating them. The CDR3 is 14 residues long. CDR3 nucleotides: TGCAGTGCTCCCGGGGCCAGGGGTGCAGATACGCAGTATTTT. This encodes CSAPGARGADTQYF.

This clonotype has only a few counts. The chain has TRBV24-1 and TRBJ2-7; D remains unclear. Trimming left V 4 bases short and J 0 bases short, with 15 bases between. The germline CDR1 and CDR2 sequences are KGHDR and SFDVKD. The CDR3 covers 16 residues. For the CDR3, the DNA is TGTGCCACCAGTGACCCCGATGGGCCTAGCTCCTACGAGCAGTACGTC. Translated, it gives CATSDPDGPSSYEQYV.

This clonotype has more than one count but fewer than ten. V gene TRBV29-1 combines with J gene TRBJ1-4; 7 bases match TRBD1. The CDR3 contains 12 residues. V dropped 8 bases and J dropped 8; count of bases not matched to a gene: 8. CDR1 is SQVTM and CDR2 is ANQGSEA in the germline V gene. In DNA, the CDR3 is TGCAGCTTTAAACAGGGGCCCGAAAAACTGTTTTTT. It codes for CSFKQGPEKLFF.

The V and J genes are TRBV28 and TRBJ2-3; TRBD2 aligns across 9 bases. The germline CDR1 and CDR2 sequences are MDHEN and SYDVKM. The CDR3 runs 17 residues. J was trimmed by 0 bases and V by 6 bases; bases with no gene match: 10. The CDR3 is CASRLPWAGGSTDTQYF. The CDR3 coding sequence is TGTGCCAGCAGGTTACCCTGGGCGGGAGGGAGCACAGATACGCAGTATTTT.

This clonotype occurred many times. The chain has TRBV29-1 and TRBJ2-7; D may be TRBD2 (5 bases). The germline CDR1 and CDR2 sequences are SQVTM and ANQGSEA. This CDR3 is built from 12 residues. Trimming shortened V by 4 bases and J by 5 bases, and 12 bases separated the two germline ends. The DNA of the CDR3 is TGCAGCGTTGGAAGTACTAGTGACGAGCAGTACGTC. It is translated as CSVGSTSDEQYV.

The sample holds a few counts of this clonotype. J is TRBJ2-5 and V is TRBV20-1, with D maybe TRBD1 (6 bases). V shed 3 bases and J shed 5 bases, with 13 bases lying between them. Germline assignment: CDR1 DFQATT and CDR2 SNEGSKA (reference sequence). The CDR3 is 13 amino acids. The CDR3 is CSASTGREETQYF. For the CDR3, the DNA is TGCAGTGCTAGCACAGGGAGAGAGGAGACCCAGTACTTC.

This clonotype occurred a few times. V and J are TRBV6-5 and TRBJ2-1; maybe TRBD2 (6 bases). CDR1 is MNHEY and CDR2 is SVGAGI in the germline V gene. The CDR3 is 15 amino acids. Trimming removed 2 bases at V and 4 bases at J, with 12 bases between. CDR3 in DNA: TGTGCCAGCAGTTACAAGGGGACTGCATACAATGAGCAGTTCTTC. It translates to CASSYKGTAYNEQFF.